This T cell receptor beta chain was sequenced for a study of blood T cell repertoires in COVID-19. In the study's own analysis: From reference gene primer amplification, estimates of nucleated cell counts were derived. Sequencing used immunoSEQ multiplex PCR; TCRdb keeps in-frame clones, though not all of them. V, J and clone size are taken as reported in that table, and D and trimming were inferred from the DNA itself. The top ten clones hold about 15% of a sample with hundreds of thousands of clones, nearly 90% of them seen once. V gave up 5 bases and J gave up 3 bases, with 19 bases separating them. From germline, CDR1 is MGHRA and CDR2 YSYEKL. The CDR3 sequence is 16 residues long.

The sample comprised PBMCs or T cells enriched from blood (not recorded which). The TCR comes from a man aged 25 to 40 who had been exposed to COVID-19. The chain links TRBV4-1 to TRBJ1-1, with D possibly being TRBD1 (5 bases). The CDR3 coding sequence is TGCGCCAGCAGCTTCGGATCCCCAGGGTGGCACACTGAAGCTTTCTTT. Its translation: CASSFGSPGWHTEAFF.